This TCR beta chain was profiled in a study of CD4 T cell repertoires in COVID-19. CDR3 length: 17 amino acids. Trimming took off 0 bases at V and 7 bases at J, with 21 bases between the two ends. The germline V gene has CDR1 LNHNV and CDR2 YYDKDF (reference sequence). Libraries were prepared by immunoSEQ multiplex PCR; TCRdb keeps only in-frame clonotypes and omits some of them. Here the sample spans approximately 79,000 clones, about 83% being singletons. Remarks on this clone: Its target is not known.

Findings and limits, study-wide: Two or all three memory subsets shared several highly expanded SARS-CoV-2-reactive clonotypes.

The sequencing here drew on CD4+ T cells from peripheral blood, taken after recovery from COVID-19. The sequence derives from a human donor who had COVID-19. This rearrangement joins TRBV15 to TRBJ2-5; D possibly uses TRBD1 or TRBD2 (7 bases each). The CDR3: CATSRDSGGALTGTQYF. CDR3 coding DNA: TGTGCCACCAGCAGAGATTCAGGGGGGGCCTTAACTGGGACCCAGTACTTC.